One and the same sample provided the 24 T cell receptor beta chains below, sequenced in a study of blood T cell repertoires in COVID-19. The data were produced by immunoSEQ multiplex PCR, yet TCRdb's version contains in-frame clones alone and is incomplete. The sample comprises more than 45,000 clones, over 65% of which are singletons, and 5% to 7% rests with the top ten. The sequenced sample was peripheral blood. The receptors here all came from an older woman with acute or convalescent COVID-19.

The chain has TRBV1 and TRBJ1-5; the table names TRBD1, a call not compared with the DNA. TRBV1 is designated a pseudogene. The CDR3 is made up of 12 amino acids. The DNA of the CDR3 is TGCACCAGCAGCCCTAAGACCGGGACAGAACATTTT. It encodes CTSSPKTGTEHF.

V and J are TRBV4-2 and TRBJ1-1, with TRBD1 matching 8 bases. The CDR3 runs 15 residues. The V gene's germline CDR1 is LGHNA and CDR2 YNFKEQ. With V trimmed by 3 bases and J by 1 base, 4 bases remained unmatched. CDR3: CASSHAGQENTEAFF. CDR3 nucleotide sequence: TGTGCCAGCAGCCACGCGGGACAGGAGAACACTGAAGCTTTCTTT.

This clone was counted between two and nine times. The rearrangement links TRBV19 to TRBJ1-2; D not resolved. The germline V and J ends were trimmed by 10 bases and 7 bases, with 13 bases remaining between them. The CDR3 consists of 11 residues. The germline V gene encodes CDR1 LNHDA and CDR2 SQIVND (reference sequence). As DNA, the CDR3 is TGTGCCACCCTAATGCCCCGTGGCTACACCTTC. It codes for CATLMPRGYTF.

The rearrangement uses TRBV19 and TRBJ2-1; 7 bases map to TRBD2. V lost 4 bases to trimming and J lost 0 bases; unmatched junction nucleotides: 6. CDR3 length equals 16 residues. Germline V gives CDR1 LNHDA, CDR2 SQIVND (reference sequence). The CDR3 DNA follows: TGTGCCAGTAGTAGGGCACGCGGGAGCTCCTACAATGAGCAGTTCTTC. This sequence encodes CASSRARGSSYNEQFF.

The V and J genes are TRBV19 and TRBJ1-1, with 8 bases identical to TRBD1. CDR1 is LNHDA and CDR2 is SQIVND in the germline V gene (reference sequence). V was pared by 5 bases and J by 8 bases, with 10 bases of the junction left unmatched. The CDR3 consists of 14 residues. CDR3 bases: TGTGCCAGTAGTCTCTCGGACAGGGTGGGGGAAGCTTTCTTT. It translates to CASSLSDRVGEAFF.

This sequence joins TRBV3-1 (or the pseudogene TRBV3-2) and TRBJ2-2; maybe TRBD1 (5 bases). Between the trimmed V and J ends, which lost 0 bases and 5 bases, there was a span of 13 bases. CDR1 and CDR2 from the germline V gene are LGHDT and YNNKEL (reference sequence). CDR3 length equals 16 residues. Here the CDR3 DNA reads TGTGCCAGCAGCCAAGATAAAACCGCAGGGACCGGGGAGCTGTTTTTT. It encodes CASSQDKTAGTGELFF.

V and J are TRBV5-1 and TRBJ2-3; 8 nucleotides line up with TRBD2. V trimming: 4 bases; J trimming: 1 base; junction bases outside the gene matches: 5. Germline V gene data show CDR1 as SGHRS and CDR2 as YFSETQ. This CDR3 region has 15 residues. This chain's CDR3 is CASSPPTSGTDTQYF. The DNA for the CDR3 is TGCGCCAGCAGCCCCCCGACTAGCGGCACAGATACGCAGTATTTT.

The chain carries TRBV7-8 and TRBJ2-3; the match to TRBD2 covers 9 bases. The germline V gene encodes CDR1 SGHVS and CDR2 FQNEAQ. J gave up 2 bases and V 8 bases, and 2 bases lay outside the gene matches. The CDR3 totals 13 residues. In DNA, the CDR3 is TGTGCCAGCGGGGGACTAGCCACAGATACGCAGTATTTT. It specifies CASGGLATDTQYF. Full variable domain (outside the CDR3, taken from reference TRBV7-8 and TRBJ2-3): GAGVSQSPRYKVAKRGQDVALRCDPISGHVSLFWYQQALGQGPEFLTYFQNEAQLDKSGLPSDRFFAERPEGSVSTLKIQRTQQEDSAVYLCASGGLATDTQYFGPGTRLTVL.

V and J are TRBV7-2 and TRBJ2-7, with unresolved D. The V gene lost 1 base and the J gene lost 0 bases, with 7 bases spanning the gap. From germline, CDR1 is SGHTA and CDR2 FQGNSA. The CDR3 loop spans 14 amino acids. This CDR3 reads CASSLGHGSYEQYF. DNA of the CDR3: TGTGCCAGCAGCTTAGGTCACGGCTCCTACGAGCAGTACTTC.

This clone was recorded a few times. The V gene is TRBV27, the J gene TRBJ2-2, with 12 bases that match TRBD2. Germline V gene sequence: CDR1 MNHEY, CDR2 SMNVEV (reference sequence). J was trimmed by 1 base and V by 2 bases; bases with no gene match: 2. The CDR3 totals 17 residues. As DNA, the CDR3 is TGTGCCAGCAGTTTACCTAGCGGGAGGGGGAACACCGGGGAGCTGTTTTTT. Translated, it gives CASSLPSGRGNTGELFF.

The rearrangement uses TRBV4-1 and TRBJ2-5, with D perhaps TRBD2 (7 bases). The CDR3 spans 16 residues. V gave up 0 bases and J gave up 4 bases, with 15 bases separating them. From germline, CDR1 is MGHRA and CDR2 YSYEKL. For the CDR3, the DNA is TGCGCCAGCAGCCAAGATGGGGGGGGGCTCGGAGAGACCCAGTACTTC. Translating it yields CASSQDGGGLGETQYF.

The count of this clone is one. In nucleotides, the CDR3 is TGCGCCAGCAGCCTACGACTAGCAGAGACCCAGTACTTC. Translation gives CASSLRLAETQYF. The chain has TRBV5-1 and TRBJ2-5; 7 positions match TRBD2. Germline CDR1 and CDR2: SGHRS and YFSETQ. With 4 bases clipped from V and 4 bases from J, the junction kept 4 bases outside the gene matches. This CDR3 comprises 13 residues.

The J gene is TRBJ2-3, the V gene TRBV20-1; no reliable D call. CDR1 is DFQATT and CDR2 is SNEGSKA in the germline V gene (reference sequence). CDR3 length: 11 residues. The V end was cut by 6 bases, the J end by 6 bases, with 10 bases between. The CDR3 region has the DNA TGCAGTGCCCCTAAAGTGGATACGCAGTATTTT. This encodes CSAPKVDTQYF.

The rearrangement joins TRBV2 to TRBJ1-1; D unclear. The CDR3 runs to 12 residues. With 4 bases removed from V and 1 base from J, the gap between germline ends came to 4 bases. Germline lookup yields CDR1 SNHLY and CDR2 FYNNEI. CDR3 nucleotides: TGTGCCAGCAGTGTCAGGAACACTGAAGCTTTCTTT. It yields the protein CASSVRNTEAFF. The full variable domain, its missing parts supplied by reference TRBV2 and TRBJ1-1, is EPEVTQTPSHQVTQMGQEVILRCVPISNHLYFYWYRQILGQKVEFLVSFYNNEISEKSEIFDDQFSVERPDGSNFTLKIRSTKLEDSAMYFCASSVRNTEAFFGQGTRLTVV.

Note on this clone: The sample contains more than one DNA sequence encoding this CDR3. Here the CDR3 reads CASRAGGQETQYF. CDR3 DNA: TGTGCCAGCAGGGCGGGTGGTCAAGAGACCCAGTACTTC. The chain couples TRBV2 to TRBJ2-5; possible D gene TRBD2, 5 bases. CDR1 and CDR2 from the germline V gene are SNHLY and FYNNEI. The length of the CDR3 is 13 residues. V lost 6 bases to trimming and J lost 2 bases, with 10 bases between them.

V gene TRBV3-1 (or the pseudogene TRBV3-2) combines with J gene TRBJ2-5, with a possible D match to TRBD2 (6 bases). This CDR3 spans 16 amino acids. Looked up from germline, CDR1 is LGHDT and CDR2 is YNNKEL (reference sequence). V lost 5 bases and J lost 0, with 16 bases in between. The CDR3 sequence is CASSKPLAMYQETQYF. CDR3 bases: TGTGCCAGCAGCAAACCTCTAGCGATGTACCAAGAGACCCAGTACTTC.

V and J are TRBV9 and TRBJ1-3, with 10 bases lining up with TRBD1. The CDR3 covers 19 residues. CDR1 is SGDLS and CDR2 is YYNGEE in the germline V gene. J was trimmed by 0 bases and V by 3 bases; bases with no gene match: 12. CDR3 DNA sequence: TGTGCCAGCAGCGCCTTCCCCCCGGGACAGGGGAACTCTGGAAACACCATATATTTT. Residues: CASSAFPPGQGNSGNTIYF.

This chain's CDR3 is CASNQGRADTQYF. CDR3 bases: TGTGCCAGCAATCAGGGTAGGGCAGATACGCAGTATTTT. V and J are TRBV2 and TRBJ2-3, with a tentative D call TRBD1 (5 bases). Germline V CDR1 and CDR2: SNHLY, FYNNEI. There are 13 residues in the CDR3. V gave up 7 bases and J gave up 4 bases, with 12 bases separating them.

The rearrangement joins TRBV7-7 to TRBJ2-1; TRBD2 aligns across 9 bases. The CDR3 length is 15 residues. V trimming: 4 bases; J trimming: 12 bases; junction bases outside the gene matches: 13. The V gene's germline CDR1 is SSHAT and CDR2 FNYEAQ (reference sequence). The CDR3 sequence: CASSSSVAGAPGQFF. CDR3 nucleotide sequence: TGTGCCAGCAGCTCCTCGGTAGCGGGGGCACCTGGGCAGTTCTTC.

J is TRBJ1-1 and V is TRBV5-4; D call uncertain. The V gene's germline CDR1 is SGHNT and CDR2 YYREEE (reference sequence). V was shortened by 5 bases and J by 10 bases, with 12 bases between the two germline ends. CDR3 size: 11 residues. The CDR3 region is CASRSEGAAFF. CDR3 DNA: TGTGCCAGCAGGTCCGAGGGAGCAGCTTTCTTT.

The chain employs TRBV19 and TRBJ2-3; 7 bases are a match to TRBD2. CDR3 length equals 16 residues. The trim removed 6 bases at V and 4 bases at J, leaving 13 bases unmatched. Per the germline V gene, CDR1 is LNHDA and CDR2 is SQIVND (reference sequence). The CDR3 DNA follows: TGTGCCAGTAGCGAAACTAGCGACTCACAGGCAGATACGCAGTATTTT. It specifies CASSETSDSQADTQYF.

The rearrangement uses TRBV5-5 and TRBJ2-7; D gene unclear. Trimming removed 3 bases at V and 6 bases at J, with 10 bases between. This CDR3 spans 12 amino acids. Germline assignment: CDR1 SGHKS and CDR2 YYEKEE (reference sequence). The CDR3: CASSYQTSEQYF. The CDR3 DNA is TGTGCCAGCAGCTATCAGACAAGCGAGCAGTACTTC.

This rearrangement joins TRBV15 to TRBJ1-2; 9 nucleotides line up with TRBD1. This CDR3 is built from 18 residues. Trimming removed 5 bases from V and 0 bases from J; junction bases left unmatched: 13. Germline CDR1 is LNHNV and CDR2 is YYDKDF (reference sequence). The CDR3 reads CATSSLLPTGGSNYGYTF. The CDR3 DNA is TGTGCCACCAGCTCCTTACTACCGACAGGGGGATCTAACTATGGCTACACCTTC.

This sequence joins TRBV2 and TRBJ2-3, with 9 bases that match TRBD2. The CDR3 has 15 residues. Germline V gene data show CDR1 as SNHLY and CDR2 as FYNNEI. V lost 5 bases, J lost 1 base, and 4 bases stayed unmatched. For the CDR3, the DNA is TGTGCCAGCAGTTATCAGCGGGGGGGCACAGATACGCAGTATTTT. Its translation: CASSYQRGGTDTQYF.